This T cell receptor (beta chain) is drawn from a study of cytomegalovirus exposure and HLA in healthy donors. Sequenced by immunoSEQ multiplex PCR; TCRdb stores in-frame clones only, minus some. The sample holds 65,000 to 75,000 clones; about 92% are singletons and the top ten take about 5.2%. The CDR3 is 15 amino acids. Trimming shortened V by 4 bases and J by 8 bases, and 18 bases separated the two germline ends. Per germline, CDR1 LGHNA and CDR2 YNFKEQ. The study's findings and limits: The CMV antigen specificity of three CMV-associated chains was confirmed through in vitro analysis. Many donors shared some public TCRs, even though most TCR sequences were rare.

As regards this clone: Its antigen is not identified.

This sequence originates from a young man in good health and CMV-seropositive. Sequencing was carried out using PBMCs. This sequence joins TRBV4-2 and TRBJ1-5, with unresolved D. The CDR3 sequence: CASSPRSSLEEPQHF. The CDR3 DNA reads as TGTGCCAGCAGCCCCCGTTCGTCGTTGGAGGAGCCCCAGCATTTT.